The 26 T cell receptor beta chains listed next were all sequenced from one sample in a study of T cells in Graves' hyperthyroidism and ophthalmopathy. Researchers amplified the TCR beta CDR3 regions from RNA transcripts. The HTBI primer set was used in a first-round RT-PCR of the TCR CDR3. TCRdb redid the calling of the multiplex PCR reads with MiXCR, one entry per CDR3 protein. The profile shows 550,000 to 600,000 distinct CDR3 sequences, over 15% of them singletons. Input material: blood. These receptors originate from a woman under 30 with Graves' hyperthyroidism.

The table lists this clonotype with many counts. CDR3: CASSRDSYEQYF. CDR3 nucleotides: TGTGCCAGCAGCCGGGACAGCTACGAGCAGTACTTC. The V gene is TRBV19, the J gene TRBJ2-7; 7 bases agree with TRBD1. This CDR3 contains 12 residues. V trimming: 9 bases; J trimming: 3 bases; junction bases outside the gene matches: 5. Germline CDR1 reads LNHDA; CDR2 reads SQIVND (reference sequence).

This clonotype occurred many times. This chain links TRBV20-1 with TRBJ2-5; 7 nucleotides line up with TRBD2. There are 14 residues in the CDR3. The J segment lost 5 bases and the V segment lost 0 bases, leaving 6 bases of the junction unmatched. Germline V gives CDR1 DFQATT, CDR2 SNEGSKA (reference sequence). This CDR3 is CSARDGREGETQYF. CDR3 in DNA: TGCAGTGCTAGAGATGGGAGGGAGGGGGAGACCCAGTACTTC.

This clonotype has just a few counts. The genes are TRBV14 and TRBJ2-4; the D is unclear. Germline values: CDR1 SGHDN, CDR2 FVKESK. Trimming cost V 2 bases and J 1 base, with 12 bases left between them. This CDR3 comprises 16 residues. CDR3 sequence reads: CASSQTVSFAKNIQYF. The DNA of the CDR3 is TGTGCCAGCAGCCAAACAGTTTCCTTCGCCAAAAACATTCAGTACTTC.

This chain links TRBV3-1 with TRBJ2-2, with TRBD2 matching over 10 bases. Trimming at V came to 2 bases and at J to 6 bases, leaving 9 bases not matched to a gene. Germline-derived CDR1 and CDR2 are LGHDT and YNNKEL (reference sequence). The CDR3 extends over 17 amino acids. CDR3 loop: CASSQLAGAIGAGELFF. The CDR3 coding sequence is TGTGCCAGCAGCCAACTAGCGGGGGCCATTGGCGCCGGGGAGCTGTTTTTT.

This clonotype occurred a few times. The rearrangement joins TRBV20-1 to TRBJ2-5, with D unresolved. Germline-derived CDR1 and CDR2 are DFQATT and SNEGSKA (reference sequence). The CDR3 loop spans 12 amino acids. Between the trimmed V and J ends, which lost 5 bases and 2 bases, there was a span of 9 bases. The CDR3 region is CSAPIRQETQYF. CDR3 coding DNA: TGCAGTGCTCCCATAAGACAAGAGACCCAGTACTTC.

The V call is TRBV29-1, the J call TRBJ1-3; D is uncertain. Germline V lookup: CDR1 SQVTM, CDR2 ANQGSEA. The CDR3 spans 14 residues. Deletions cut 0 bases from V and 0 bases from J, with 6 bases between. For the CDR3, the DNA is TGCAGCGTTGAAGAAGTGAGCTCTGGAAACACCATATATTTT. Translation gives CSVEEVSSGNTIYF.

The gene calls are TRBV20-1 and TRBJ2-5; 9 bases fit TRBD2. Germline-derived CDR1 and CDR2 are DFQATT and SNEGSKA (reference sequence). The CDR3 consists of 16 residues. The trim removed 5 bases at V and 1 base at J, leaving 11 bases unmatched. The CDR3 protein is CSAQPPLLAGQETQYF. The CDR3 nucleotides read TGCAGTGCTCAGCCGCCTTTACTAGCGGGCCAAGAGACCCAGTACTTC.

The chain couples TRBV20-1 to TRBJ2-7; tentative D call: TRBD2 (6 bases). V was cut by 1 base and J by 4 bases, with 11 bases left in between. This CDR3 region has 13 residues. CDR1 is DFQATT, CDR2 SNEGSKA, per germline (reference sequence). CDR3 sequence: CSARGGLKYEQYF. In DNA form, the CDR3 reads TGCAGTGCTAGAGGGGGACTTAAATACGAGCAGTACTTC.

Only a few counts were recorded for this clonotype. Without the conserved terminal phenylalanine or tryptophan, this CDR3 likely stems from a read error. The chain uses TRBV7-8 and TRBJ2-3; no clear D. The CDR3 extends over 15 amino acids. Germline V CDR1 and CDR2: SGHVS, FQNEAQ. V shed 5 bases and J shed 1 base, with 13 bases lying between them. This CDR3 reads CASSVYEERTDTQYS. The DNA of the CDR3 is TGTGCCAGCAGCGTATACGAGGAACGCACAGATACGCAGTATTCT.

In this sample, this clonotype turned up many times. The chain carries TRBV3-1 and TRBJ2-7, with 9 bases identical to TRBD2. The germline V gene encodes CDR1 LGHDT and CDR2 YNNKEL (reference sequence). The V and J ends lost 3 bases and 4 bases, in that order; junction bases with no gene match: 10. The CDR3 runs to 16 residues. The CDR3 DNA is TGTGCCAGCAGCCATACCATAGCGGGAGTGCGGTACGAGCAGTACTTC. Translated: CASSHTIAGVRYEQYF.

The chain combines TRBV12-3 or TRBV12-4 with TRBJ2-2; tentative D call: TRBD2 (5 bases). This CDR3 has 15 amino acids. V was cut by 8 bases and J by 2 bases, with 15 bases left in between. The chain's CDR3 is CASDKRTLNTGELFF. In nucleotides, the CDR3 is TGTGCCAGCGACAAGAGGACTTTAAACACCGGGGAGCTGTTTTTT.

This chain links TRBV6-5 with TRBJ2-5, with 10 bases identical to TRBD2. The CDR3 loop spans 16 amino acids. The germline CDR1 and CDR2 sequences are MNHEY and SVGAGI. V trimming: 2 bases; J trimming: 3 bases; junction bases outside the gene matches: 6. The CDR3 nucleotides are TGTGCCAGCAGTTACAGGCTAGCGGGGGTTAAAGAGACCCAGTACTTC. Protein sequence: CASSYRLAGVKETQYF.

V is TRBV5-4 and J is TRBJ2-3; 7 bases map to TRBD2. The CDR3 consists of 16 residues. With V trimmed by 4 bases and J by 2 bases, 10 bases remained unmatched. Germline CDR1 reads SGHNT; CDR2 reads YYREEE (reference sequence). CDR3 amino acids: CASSTDGGSHTDTQYF. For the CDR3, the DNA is TGTGCCAGCAGCACGGACGGGGGGTCTCACACAGATACGCAGTATTTT.

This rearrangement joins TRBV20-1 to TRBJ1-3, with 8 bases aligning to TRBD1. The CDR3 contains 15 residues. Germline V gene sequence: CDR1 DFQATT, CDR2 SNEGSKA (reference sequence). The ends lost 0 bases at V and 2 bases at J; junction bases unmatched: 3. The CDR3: CSARDQGAAGNTIYF. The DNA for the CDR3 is TGCAGTGCTAGAGACCAGGGGGCCGCTGGAAACACCATATATTTT.

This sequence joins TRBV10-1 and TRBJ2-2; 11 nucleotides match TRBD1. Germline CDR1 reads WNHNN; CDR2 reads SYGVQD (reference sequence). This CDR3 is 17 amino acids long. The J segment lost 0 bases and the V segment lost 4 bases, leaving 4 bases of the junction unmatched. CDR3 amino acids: CASSGRGQGANTGELFF. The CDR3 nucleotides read TGCGCCAGCAGTGGAAGGGGACAGGGGGCGAACACCGGGGAGCTGTTTTTT.

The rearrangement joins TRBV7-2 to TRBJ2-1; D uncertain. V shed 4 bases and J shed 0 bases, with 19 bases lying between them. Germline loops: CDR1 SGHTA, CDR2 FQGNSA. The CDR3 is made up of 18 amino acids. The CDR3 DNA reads TGTGCCAGCAGCTCACCGGTCAGCTCTCTTAGCTCCTACAATGAGCAGTTCTTC. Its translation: CASSSPVSSLSSYNEQFF.

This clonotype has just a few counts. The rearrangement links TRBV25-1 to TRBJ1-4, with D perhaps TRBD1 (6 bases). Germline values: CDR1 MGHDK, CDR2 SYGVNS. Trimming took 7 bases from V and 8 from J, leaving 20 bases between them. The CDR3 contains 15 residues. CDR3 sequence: CASTPNEGGIEKLFF. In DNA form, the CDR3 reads TGTGCCAGCACCCCAAACGAAGGGGGGATCGAAAAACTGTTTTTT.

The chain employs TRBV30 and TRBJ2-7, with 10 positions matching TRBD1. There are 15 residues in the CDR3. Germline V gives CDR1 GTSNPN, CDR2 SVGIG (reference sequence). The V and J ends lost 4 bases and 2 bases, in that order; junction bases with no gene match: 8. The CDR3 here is CAWTSGTGVPYEQYF. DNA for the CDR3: TGTGCCTGGACTTCCGGGACAGGGGTCCCCTACGAGCAGTACTTC.

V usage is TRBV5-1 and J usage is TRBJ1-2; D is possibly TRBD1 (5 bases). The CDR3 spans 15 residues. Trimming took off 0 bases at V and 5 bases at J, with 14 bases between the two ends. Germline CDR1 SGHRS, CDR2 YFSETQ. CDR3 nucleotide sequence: TGCGCCAGCAGCTTGGACCCTACAGGTCTTTATGGCTACACCTTC. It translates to CASSLDPTGLYGYTF.

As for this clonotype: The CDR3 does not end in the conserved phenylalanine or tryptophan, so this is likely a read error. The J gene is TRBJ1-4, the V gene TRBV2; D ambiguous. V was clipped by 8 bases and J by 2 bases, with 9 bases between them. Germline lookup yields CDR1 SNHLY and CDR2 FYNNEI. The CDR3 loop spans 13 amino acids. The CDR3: CASSAVTNEKLFS. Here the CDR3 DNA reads TGTGCCAGCTCGGCGGTGACTAATGAAAAACTGTTTTCT.

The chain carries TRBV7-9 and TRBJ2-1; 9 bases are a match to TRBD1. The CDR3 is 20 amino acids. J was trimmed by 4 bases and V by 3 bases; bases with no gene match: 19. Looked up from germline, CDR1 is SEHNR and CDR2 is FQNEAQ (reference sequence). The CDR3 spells CASSFPQDRGRGLQYNEQFF. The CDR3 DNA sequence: TGTGCCAGCAGCTTCCCCCAGGACAGGGGAAGGGGACTCCAATACAATGAGCAGTTCTTC.

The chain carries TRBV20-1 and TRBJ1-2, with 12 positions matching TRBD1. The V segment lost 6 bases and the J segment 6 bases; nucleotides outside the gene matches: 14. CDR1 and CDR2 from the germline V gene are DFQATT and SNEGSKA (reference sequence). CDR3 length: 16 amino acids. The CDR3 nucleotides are TGCAGTGCCGTTACTCGGGACAGGGGGCTAAAGGATGGCTACACCTTC. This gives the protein CSAVTRDRGLKDGYTF.

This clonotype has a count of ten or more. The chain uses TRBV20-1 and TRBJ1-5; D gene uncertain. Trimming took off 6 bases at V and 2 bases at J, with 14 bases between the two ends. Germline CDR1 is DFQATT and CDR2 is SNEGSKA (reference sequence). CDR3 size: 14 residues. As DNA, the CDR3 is TGCAGTGCAAGGCTATCCGTGGGCAATCAGCCCCAGCATTTT. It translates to CSARLSVGNQPQHF.

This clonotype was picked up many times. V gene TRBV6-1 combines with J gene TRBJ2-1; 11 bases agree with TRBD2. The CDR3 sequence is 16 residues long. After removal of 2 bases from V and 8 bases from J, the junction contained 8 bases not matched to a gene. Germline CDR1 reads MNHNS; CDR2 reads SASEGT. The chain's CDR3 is CASSEFSGRAGYEQFF. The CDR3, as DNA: TGTGCCAGCAGTGAATTTAGCGGGAGGGCCGGGTATGAGCAGTTCTTC.

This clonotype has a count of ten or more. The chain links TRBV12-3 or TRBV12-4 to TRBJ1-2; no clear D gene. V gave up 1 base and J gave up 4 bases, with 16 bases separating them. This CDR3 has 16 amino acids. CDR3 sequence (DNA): TGTGCCAGCAGTTTAGTGTTGGCCTCCCCTTTCTATGGCTACACCTTC. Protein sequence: CASSLVLASPFYGYTF.

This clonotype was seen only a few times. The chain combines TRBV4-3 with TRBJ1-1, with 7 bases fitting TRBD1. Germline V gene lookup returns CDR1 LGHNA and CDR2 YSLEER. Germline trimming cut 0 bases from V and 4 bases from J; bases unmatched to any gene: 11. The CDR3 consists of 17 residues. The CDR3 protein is CASSQDYYGRGRTEAFF. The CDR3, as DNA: TGCGCCAGCAGCCAAGATTATTACGGGAGGGGGCGCACTGAAGCTTTCTTT.